These 9 T cell receptor beta chains were sequenced from one sample in a study of radiotherapy plus CTLA-4 blockade in lung cancer (dated 2018 in TCRdb). Preparation of the library involved the immunoSEQ multiplex PCR assay. As stored in TCRdb, this immuneACCESS dataset retains in-frame rearrangements with V and J assigned. A fraction of the clones does not appear; measured against another copy, unresolved V genes explain less than half of the discrepancy, and the remainder lacks a known reason. The sample has 53,000 or so clones on record, less than 90% of them singletons. The ten largest clonotypes hold 17% of the sample. Material: peripheral blood, obtained from a patient treated with radiotherapy plus ipilimumab. The receptors come from a human donor with non-small cell lung cancer that progressed on radiotherapy plus ipilimumab. Some clones in this sample may be carry-over from other donors' samples.

A few counts support this clone. The V gene is TRBV5-1, the J gene TRBJ1-1; TRBD1 aligns across 8 bases. With V trimmed by 0 bases and J by 11 bases, 6 bases remained unmatched. The germline V gene encodes CDR1 SGHRS and CDR2 YFSETQ. The CDR3 is made up of 13 amino acids. The CDR3 DNA reads as TGCGCCAGCAGCTTGGGCGACAGGGGTCGGGCTTTCTTT. Residues: CASSLGDRGRAFF.

The genes are TRBV19 and TRBJ2-1; 7 nucleotides line up with TRBD2. Germline lookup yields CDR1 LNHDA and CDR2 SQIVND (reference sequence). The CDR3 is 15 amino acids. V gave up 3 bases and J gave up 4 bases; unmatched junction bases: 6. This CDR3 is CASSMASGDYNEQFF. The CDR3 bases are TGTGCCAGTAGTATGGCAAGCGGGGATTACAATGAGCAGTTCTTC.

This rearrangement joins TRBV5-1 to TRBJ2-2, with D possibly being TRBD2 (6 bases). The CDR3 has 15 residues. Trimming left V 3 bases short and J 4 bases short, with 13 bases between. Per germline, CDR1 SGHRS and CDR2 YFSETQ. The CDR3 DNA reads as TGCGCCAGCAGCTCCCTAGCGACCTCCACCGGGGAGCTGTTTTTT. It specifies CASSSLATSTGELFF.

This clone was found once. The chain combines TRBV6-1 with TRBJ2-5, with 9 bases fitting TRBD2. Looked up from germline, CDR1 is MNHNS and CDR2 is SASEGT. J lost 1 base, V lost 1 base, and 7 bases had no gene match. The CDR3 has 17 amino acids. The CDR3 coding sequence is TGTGCCAGCAGTGAAGAAAGTCTAGCGGGACCCCAAGAGACCCAGTACTTC. It codes for CASSEESLAGPQETQYF.

This clone has more than one count but fewer than ten. Its ends do not fully match the called genes, so a read error is possible. This chain joins TRBV29-1 and TRBJ1-2; D is possibly TRBD1 (6 bases). The germline CDR1 and CDR2 sequences are SQVTM and ANQGSEA. The CDR3 runs to 10 residues. The CDR3 nucleotides read TGCAGCGTTGAAGGGCAGGGGAGGGCCTTC. Translated: CSVEGQGRAF.

V gene TRBV4-1 combines with J gene TRBJ2-5, with 8 bases matching TRBD1. The germline V gene has CDR1 MGHRA and CDR2 YSYEKL. The CDR3 covers 16 residues. V lost 0 bases to trimming and J lost 6 bases; unmatched junction nucleotides: 9. The CDR3 reads CASSQDWMDREQTQYF. The CDR3 region has the DNA TGCGCCAGCAGCCAAGACTGGATGGACAGGGAGCAGACCCAGTACTTC.

The table lists this clone with a count of one. The rearrangement links TRBV27 to TRBJ2-1; D not certain. The germline V and J ends were trimmed by 5 bases and 0 bases, with 11 bases remaining between them. Per the germline V gene, CDR1 is MNHEY and CDR2 is SMNVEV (reference sequence). The CDR3 is 15 amino acids. This CDR3 is CASSPYYSSYNEQFF. CDR3 in DNA: TGTGCCAGCAGTCCTTACTATAGCTCCTACAATGAGCAGTTCTTC.

V is TRBV6-5 and J is TRBJ2-1, with TRBD2 matching 7 bases. The length of the CDR3 is 14 residues. Germline-derived CDR1 and CDR2 are MNHEY and SVGAGI. Losses at the gene ends were 5 bases for V and 7 bases for J; bases not matched to a gene: 8. The chain's CDR3 is CASSGGSLRNEQFF. The CDR3 DNA sequence: TGTGCCAGCAGTGGCGGGAGTTTGAGGAATGAGCAGTTCTTC.

This clone was seen only once. The rearrangement links TRBV18 to TRBJ1-3, with D hard to call. V dropped 0 bases and J dropped 3 bases, with 9 bases sitting between them. Germline values: CDR1 KGHSH, CDR2 LQKENI. The CDR3 spans 15 residues. The CDR3, as DNA: TGTGCCAGCTCACCACCTGGATCAGGTGGAAACACCATATATTTT. This codes for CASSPPGSGGNTIYF.